The 13 T cell receptor beta chains listed next were all sequenced from one sample in a study of blood T cell repertoires in COVID-19 (dated by TCRdb to 2018 to 2020). The library was built by means of the immunoSEQ multiplex PCR assay. TCRdb took this table from immuneACCESS and kept in-frame rearrangements with V and J called. Such tables lack part of the clones; where checked against another copy, unresolved V genes explain under half of the gap, and the rest is unexplained. This sample holds 90,000 or so clones; over 80% were observed only once. The top ten clonotypes cover about 1.8% of the sample. Source material: peripheral blood. The receptor set was obtained from a human donor with active COVID-19. The donor label of this sample is uncertain.

This chain joins TRBV3-1 (or the pseudogene TRBV3-2) and TRBJ2-1; 13 bases line up with TRBD2. The CDR3 spans 19 residues. Losses at the gene ends were 4 bases for V and 4 bases for J; bases not matched to a gene: 13. Germline CDR1 is LGHDT and CDR2 is YNNKEL (reference sequence). The CDR3 DNA reads as TGTGCCAGCAGCCTCAGAAGGACTAGCGGGGGCGGAAGATACAATGAGCAGTTCTTC. This translates into CASSLRRTSGGGRYNEQFF.

The chain links TRBV24-1 to TRBJ1-5; 12 bases are a match to TRBD1. The V segment lost 2 bases and the J segment 6 bases; nucleotides outside the gene matches: 4. This CDR3 contains 16 residues. Per the germline V gene, CDR1 is KGHDR and CDR2 is SFDVKD. The CDR3 loop is CATSDSGDRGPQPQHF. The CDR3 DNA reads as TGTGCCACCAGTGATTCGGGGGACAGGGGGCCTCAGCCCCAGCATTTT.

V and J are TRBV27 and TRBJ2-7, with TRBD2 as a possible D gene (6 bases). V was shortened by 6 bases and J by 4 bases, with 31 bases between the two germline ends. Germline V lookup: CDR1 MNHEY, CDR2 SMNVEV (reference sequence). This CDR3 comprises 19 residues. The CDR3: CASSYRRIAGSHISYEQYF. DNA of the CDR3: TGTGCCAGCAGCTACCGTCGGATCGCGGGGTCCCACATCTCGTACGAGCAGTACTTC.

The CDR3 DNA is TGCGCCAGCAGCTTGGGGACCGTGGGGGCGGAATTCTCCTACGAGCAGTACTTC. Its protein product is CASSLGTVGAEFSYEQYF. The chain is built from TRBV5-1 and TRBJ2-7; tentative D call: TRBD1 (6 bases). This CDR3 is 18 amino acids long. The V gene's germline CDR1 is SGHRS and CDR2 YFSETQ. The V and J ends lost 0 bases and 0 bases respectively, with 19 bases between them.

The chain carries TRBV9 and TRBJ1-4, with D maybe TRBD1 (6 bases). The CDR3 runs 16 residues. The germline gives CDR1 SGDLS, CDR2 YYNGEE. V lost 4 bases and J 10 bases, leaving 23 bases between the germline ends. CDR3 sequence: CASSLSRDNPRAKLFF. The CDR3 DNA is TGTGCCAGCAGCCTCTCCCGGGACAATCCGAGGGCAAAACTGTTTTTT.

The chain employs TRBV3-1 (or the pseudogene TRBV3-2) and TRBJ2-5, with 14 nucleotides matching TRBD2. Germline V lookup: CDR1 LGHDT, CDR2 YNNKEL (reference sequence). The length of the CDR3 is 16 residues. The V gene end was trimmed by 4 bases and the J gene end by 5 bases; junction bases not matched to a gene: 6. CDR3 nucleotide sequence: TGTGCCAGCAGCCCAGGACTAGCGGGGGGCGGGGAGACCCAGTACTTC. It encodes CASSPGLAGGGETQYF.

DNA for the CDR3: TGTGCCAGCAGCCAAGCAGGGGTATTCACTGAAGCTTTCTTT. This encodes CASSQAGVFTEAFF. The V gene is TRBV3-1 (or the pseudogene TRBV3-2), the J gene TRBJ1-1; D might be TRBD1 (6 bases). CDR1 is LGHDT and CDR2 is YNNKEL in the germline V gene (reference sequence). CDR3 length: 14 residues. V was pared by 1 base and J by 4 bases, with 10 bases between.

The J gene is TRBJ2-7, the V gene TRBV13; D unclear. The CDR3 runs 15 residues. Trimming shortened V by 4 bases and J by 0 bases, and 13 bases separated the two germline ends. Germline CDR1 PRHDT, CDR2 FYEKMQ (reference sequence). CDR3 region: CASSSTHDLSYEQYF. In nucleotides, the CDR3 is TGTGCCAGCAGCTCTACCCATGATCTCTCCTACGAGCAGTACTTC.

The chain uses TRBV2 and TRBJ1-1; maybe TRBD1 (6 bases). The CDR3 extends over 14 amino acids. V dropped 3 bases and J dropped 1 base, with 9 bases sitting between them. Per the germline V gene, CDR1 is SNHLY and CDR2 is FYNNEI. This CDR3 is CASSDNRANTEAFF. CDR3 DNA sequence: TGTGCCAGCAGTGATAACAGGGCGAACACTGAAGCTTTCTTT.

This chain uses TRBV28 with TRBJ2-3; tentative D call: TRBD2 (6 bases). V was pared by 6 bases and J by 4 bases, with 17 bases between. The CDR3 extends over 15 amino acids. CDR1 and CDR2 (germline): MDHEN, SYDVKM. The CDR3 here is CASRALMEGADTQYF. In DNA, the CDR3 is TGTGCCAGCAGAGCTCTTATGGAGGGTGCAGATACGCAGTATTTT. The variable domain in full, with the rest retrieved from reference TRBV28 and TRBJ2-3, is DVKVTQSSRYLVKRTGEKVFLECVQDMDHENMFWYRQDPGLGLRLIYFSYDVKMKEKGDIPEGYSVSREKKERFSLILESASTNQTSMYLCASRALMEGADTQYFGPGTRLTVL.

This chain connects TRBV6-1 to TRBJ1-5; D gene ambiguous. CDR3 size: 17 residues. The germline V gene encodes CDR1 MNHNS and CDR2 SASEGT. Trimming left V 1 base short and J 0 bases short, with 13 bases between. CDR3 in amino acids: CASSEVSDSYSNQPQHF. The CDR3 nucleotides are TGTGCCAGCAGTGAAGTCTCGGACTCTTATAGCAATCAGCCCCAGCATTTT.

The chain has TRBV14 and TRBJ2-5; D is ambiguous. The CDR3 runs to 14 residues. Per germline, CDR1 SGHDN and CDR2 FVKESK. V lost 6 bases and J lost 4, with 15 bases in between. The CDR3 loop reads CASSKQITLETQYF. CDR3 sequence (DNA): TGTGCCAGCAGTAAACAGATAACCCTAGAGACCCAGTACTTC.

The V gene is TRBV5-1, the J gene TRBJ2-1; maybe TRBD1 (6 bases). Trimming pared 4 bases from V and 5 bases from J, leaving 13 bases between. Germline lookup yields CDR1 SGHRS and CDR2 YFSETQ. This CDR3 is 14 amino acids long. The CDR3 sequence: CASSPQGGNNEQFF. The CDR3 bases are TGCGCCAGCAGCCCACAGGGTGGCAACAATGAGCAGTTCTTC.